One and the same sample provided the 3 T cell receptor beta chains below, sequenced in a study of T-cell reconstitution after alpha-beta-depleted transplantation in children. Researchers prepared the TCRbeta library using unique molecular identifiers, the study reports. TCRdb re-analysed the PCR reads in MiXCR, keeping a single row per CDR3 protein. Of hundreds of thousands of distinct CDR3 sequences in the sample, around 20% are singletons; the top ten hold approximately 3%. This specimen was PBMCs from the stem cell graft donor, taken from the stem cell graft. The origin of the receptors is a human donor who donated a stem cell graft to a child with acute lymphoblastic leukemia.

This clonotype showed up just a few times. For the CDR3, the DNA is TGTGCCAGCAGCATCAGAGGGATCTCTGGGGCCAACGTCCTGACTTTC. The encoded protein is CASSIRGISGANVLTF. The chain couples TRBV7-9 to TRBJ2-6; D perhaps matches TRBD2 (5 bases). CDR3 length: 16 amino acids. CDR1 and CDR2 (germline): SEHNR, FQNEAQ (reference sequence). The germline V and J ends were trimmed by 5 bases and 0 bases, with 11 bases remaining between them.

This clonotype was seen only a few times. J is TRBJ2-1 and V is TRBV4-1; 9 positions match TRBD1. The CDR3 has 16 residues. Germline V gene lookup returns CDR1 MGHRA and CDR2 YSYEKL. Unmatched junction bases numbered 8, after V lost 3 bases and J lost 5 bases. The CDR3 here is CASSHPAGTGNNEQFF. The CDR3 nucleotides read TGCGCCAGCAGCCACCCAGCCGGGACAGGGAACAATGAGCAGTTCTTC.

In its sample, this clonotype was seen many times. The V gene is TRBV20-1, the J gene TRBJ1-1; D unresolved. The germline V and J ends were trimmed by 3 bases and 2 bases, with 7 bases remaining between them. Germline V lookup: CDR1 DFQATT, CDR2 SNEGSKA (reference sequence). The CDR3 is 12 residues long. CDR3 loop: CSASRQNTEAFF. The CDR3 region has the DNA TGCAGTGCTAGTCGGCAAAACACTGAAGCTTTCTTT.